This TCR beta chain stems from a study of T cells in Graves' hyperthyroidism and ophthalmopathy. Looking at the study overall: Once the initial diagnosis was made, peripheral blood was obtained before any treatment.

RNA transcripts gave rise to amplified TCR beta CDR3 regions. Researchers ran a first-round RT-PCR on the TCR CDR3 using the HTBI primer set. TCRdb used MiXCR to reprocess the multiplex PCR reads, holding one entry per CDR3 protein. Of fewer than 500,000 distinct CDR3 sequences in the sample, roughly 15% are singletons; the top ten hold under 15%. CDR1 is SGHRS, CDR2 YFSETQ, per germline. This CDR3 has 15 amino acids. V lost 5 bases to trimming and J lost 0 bases, with 12 bases between them. In its sample, this clonotype was seen many times. This clonotype originated in a young man with Graves' ophthalmopathy. The specimen was blood. The chain recombines TRBV5-1 with TRBJ1-5; D might be TRBD1 (5 bases). CDR3 bases: TGCGCCAGCAGTCCGGACACCAATAGCAATCAGCCCCAGCATTTT. Translating it yields CASSPDTNSNQPQHF.